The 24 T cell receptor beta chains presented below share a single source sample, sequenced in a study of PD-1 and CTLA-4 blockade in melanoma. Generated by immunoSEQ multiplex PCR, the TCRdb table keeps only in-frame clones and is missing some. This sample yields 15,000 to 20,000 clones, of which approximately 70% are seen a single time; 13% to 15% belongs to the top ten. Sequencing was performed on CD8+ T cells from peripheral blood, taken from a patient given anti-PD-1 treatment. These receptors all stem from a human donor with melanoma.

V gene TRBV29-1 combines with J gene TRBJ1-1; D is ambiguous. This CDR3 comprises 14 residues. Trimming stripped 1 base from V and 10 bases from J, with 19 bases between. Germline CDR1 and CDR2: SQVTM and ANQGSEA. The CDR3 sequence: CSVEGGLGRVGAFF. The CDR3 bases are TGCAGCGTTGAAGGGGGATTGGGCCGTGTGGGAGCTTTCTTT. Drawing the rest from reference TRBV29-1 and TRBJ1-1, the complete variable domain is SAVISQKPSRDICQRGTSLTIQCQVDSQVTMMFWYRQQPGQSLTLIATANQGSEATYESGFVIDKFPISRPNLTFSTLTVSNMSPEDSSIYLCSVEGGLGRVGAFFGQGTRLTVV.

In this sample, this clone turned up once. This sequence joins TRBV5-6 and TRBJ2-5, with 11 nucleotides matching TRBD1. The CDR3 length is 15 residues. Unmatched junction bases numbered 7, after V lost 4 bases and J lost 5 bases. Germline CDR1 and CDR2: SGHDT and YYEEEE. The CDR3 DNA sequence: TGTGCCAGCAGCCACCCGGGACAGGGGGACGAGACCCAGTACTTC. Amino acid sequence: CASSHPGQGDETQYF.

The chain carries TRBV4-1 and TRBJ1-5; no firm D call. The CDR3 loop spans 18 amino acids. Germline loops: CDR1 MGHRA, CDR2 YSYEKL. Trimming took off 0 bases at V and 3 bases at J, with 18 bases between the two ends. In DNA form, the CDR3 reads TGCGCCAGCAGCCAAGAACGACTCACCCGGGCCTTCAATCAGCCCCAGCATTTT. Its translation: CASSQERLTRAFNQPQHF.

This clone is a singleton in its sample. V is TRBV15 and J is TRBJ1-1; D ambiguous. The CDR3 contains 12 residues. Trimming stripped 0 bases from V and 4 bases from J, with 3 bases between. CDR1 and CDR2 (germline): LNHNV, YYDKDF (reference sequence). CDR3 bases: TGTGCCACCAGCAGAGATCGCACTGAAGCTTTCTTT. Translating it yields CATSRDRTEAFF.

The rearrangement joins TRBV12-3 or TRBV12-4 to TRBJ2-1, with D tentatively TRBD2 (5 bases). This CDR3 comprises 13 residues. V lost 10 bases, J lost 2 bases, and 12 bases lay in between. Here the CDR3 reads CATRGDPYNEQFF. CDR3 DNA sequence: TGTGCCACCCGGGGAGACCCCTACAATGAGCAGTTCTTC.

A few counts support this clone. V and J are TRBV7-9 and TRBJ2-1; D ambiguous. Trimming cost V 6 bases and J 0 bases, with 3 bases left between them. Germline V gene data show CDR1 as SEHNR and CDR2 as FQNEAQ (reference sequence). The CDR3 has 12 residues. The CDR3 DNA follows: TGTGCCAGCAGTTACTCCTACAATGAGCAGTTCTTC. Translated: CASSYSYNEQFF.

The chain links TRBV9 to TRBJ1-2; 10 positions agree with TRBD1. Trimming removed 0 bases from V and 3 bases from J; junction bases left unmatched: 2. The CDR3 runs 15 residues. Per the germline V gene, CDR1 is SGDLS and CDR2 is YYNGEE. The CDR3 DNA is TGTGCCAGCAGCGTAGAAGGGACAGGGGACTATGGCTACACCTTC. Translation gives CASSVEGTGDYGYTF.

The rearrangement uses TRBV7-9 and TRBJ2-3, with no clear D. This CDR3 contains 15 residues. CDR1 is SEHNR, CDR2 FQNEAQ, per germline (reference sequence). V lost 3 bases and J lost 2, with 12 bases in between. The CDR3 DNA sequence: TGTGCCAGCAGCTTGGACCTTGAAATCACAGATACGCAGTATTTT. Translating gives CASSLDLEITDTQYF.

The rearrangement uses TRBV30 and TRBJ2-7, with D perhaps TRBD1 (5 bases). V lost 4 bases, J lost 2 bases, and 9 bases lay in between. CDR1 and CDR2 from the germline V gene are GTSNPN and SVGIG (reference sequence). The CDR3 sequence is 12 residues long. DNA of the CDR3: TGTGCCTGGATCACAGGTACCTACGAGCAGTACTTC. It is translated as CAWITGTYEQYF.

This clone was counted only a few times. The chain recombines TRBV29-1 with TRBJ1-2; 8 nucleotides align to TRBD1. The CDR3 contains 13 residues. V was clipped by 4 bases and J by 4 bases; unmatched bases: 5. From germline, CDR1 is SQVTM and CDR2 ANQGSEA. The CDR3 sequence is CSVVQGEGYGYTF. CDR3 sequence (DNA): TGCAGCGTTGTACAGGGGGAGGGCTATGGCTACACCTTC.

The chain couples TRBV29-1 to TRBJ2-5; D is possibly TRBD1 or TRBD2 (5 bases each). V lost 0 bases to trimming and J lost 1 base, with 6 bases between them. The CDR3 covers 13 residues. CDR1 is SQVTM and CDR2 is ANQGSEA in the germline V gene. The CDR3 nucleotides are TGCAGCGTTGAAGACGGGGCCCAAGAGACCCAGTACTTC. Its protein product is CSVEDGAQETQYF.

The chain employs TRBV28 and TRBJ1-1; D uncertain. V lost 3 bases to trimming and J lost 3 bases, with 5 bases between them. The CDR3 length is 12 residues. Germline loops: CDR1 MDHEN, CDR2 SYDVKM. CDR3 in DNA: TGTGCCAGCAGTTTGATAGACACTGAAGCTTTCTTT. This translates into CASSLIDTEAFF.

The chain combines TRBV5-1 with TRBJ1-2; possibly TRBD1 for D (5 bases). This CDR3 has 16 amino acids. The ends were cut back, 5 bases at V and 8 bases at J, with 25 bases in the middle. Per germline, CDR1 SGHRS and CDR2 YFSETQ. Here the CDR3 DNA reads TGCGCCAGCAGGGAACTTAGACTAGACAGACCCAGAGGCTACACCTTC. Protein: CASRELRLDRPRGYTF.

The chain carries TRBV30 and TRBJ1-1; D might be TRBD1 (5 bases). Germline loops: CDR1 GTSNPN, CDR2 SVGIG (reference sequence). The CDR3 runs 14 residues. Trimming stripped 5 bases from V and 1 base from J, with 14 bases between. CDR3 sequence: CAWFVGAENTEAFF. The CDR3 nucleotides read TGTGCCTGGTTTGTCGGGGCCGAGAACACTGAAGCTTTCTTT.

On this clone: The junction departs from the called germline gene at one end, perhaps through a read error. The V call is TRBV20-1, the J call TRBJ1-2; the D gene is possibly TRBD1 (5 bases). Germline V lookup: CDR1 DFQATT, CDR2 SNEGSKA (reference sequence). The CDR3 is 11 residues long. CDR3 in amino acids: CSADSLYEPAF. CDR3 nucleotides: TGCAGTGCCGACAGTTTATACGAGCCGGCATTC.

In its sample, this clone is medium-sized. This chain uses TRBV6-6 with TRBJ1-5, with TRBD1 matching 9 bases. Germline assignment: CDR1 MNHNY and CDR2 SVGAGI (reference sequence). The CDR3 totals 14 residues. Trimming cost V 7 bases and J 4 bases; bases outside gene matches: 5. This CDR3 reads CASTATGGNQPQHF. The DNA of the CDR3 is TGTGCCAGCACCGCGACAGGGGGAAATCAGCCCCAGCATTTT.

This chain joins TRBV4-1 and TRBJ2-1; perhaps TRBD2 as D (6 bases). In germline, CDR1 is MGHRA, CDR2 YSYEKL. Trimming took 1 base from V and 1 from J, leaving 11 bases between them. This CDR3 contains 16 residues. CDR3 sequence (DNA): TGCGCCAGCAGCCAAGGCTTAGCGGAATCCTACAATGAGCAGTTCTTC. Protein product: CASSQGLAESYNEQFF.

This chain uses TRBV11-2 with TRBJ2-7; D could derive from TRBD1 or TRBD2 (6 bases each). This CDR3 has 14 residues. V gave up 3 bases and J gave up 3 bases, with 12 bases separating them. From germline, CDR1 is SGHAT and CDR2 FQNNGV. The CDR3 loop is CASSFGGPSYEQYF. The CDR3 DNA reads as TGTGCCAGCAGCTTTGGGGGGCCGAGCTACGAGCAGTACTTC.

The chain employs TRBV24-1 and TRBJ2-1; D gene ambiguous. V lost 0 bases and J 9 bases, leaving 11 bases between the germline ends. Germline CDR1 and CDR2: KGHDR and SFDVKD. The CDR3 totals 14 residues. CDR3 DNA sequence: TGTGCCACCAGTGATTTGAACAGTCCGAGTGAGCAGTTCTTC. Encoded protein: CATSDLNSPSEQFF.

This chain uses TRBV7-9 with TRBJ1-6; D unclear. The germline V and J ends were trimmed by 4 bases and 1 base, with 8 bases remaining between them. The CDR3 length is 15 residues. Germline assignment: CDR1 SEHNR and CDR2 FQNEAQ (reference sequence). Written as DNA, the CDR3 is TGTGCCAGCAGCTCGTTTAAATCCTATAATTCACCCCTCCACTTT. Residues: CASSSFKSYNSPLHF. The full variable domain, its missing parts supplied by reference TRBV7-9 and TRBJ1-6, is DTGVSQNPRHKITKRGQNVTFRCDPISEHNRLYWYRQTLGQGPEFLTYFQNEAQLEKSRLLSDRFSAERPKGSFSTLEIQRTEQGDSAMYLCASSSFKSYNSPLHFGNGTRLTVT.

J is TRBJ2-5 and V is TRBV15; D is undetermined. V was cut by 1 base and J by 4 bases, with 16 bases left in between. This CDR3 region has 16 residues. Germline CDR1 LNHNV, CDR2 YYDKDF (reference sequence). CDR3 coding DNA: TGTGCCACCAGCAGAGCTATTGACGCATTAGGAGAGACCCAGTACTTC. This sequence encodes CATSRAIDALGETQYF.

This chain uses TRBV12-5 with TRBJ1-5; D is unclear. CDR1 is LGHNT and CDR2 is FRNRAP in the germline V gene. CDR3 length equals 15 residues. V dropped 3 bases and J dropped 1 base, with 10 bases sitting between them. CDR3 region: CASGFWPESNQPQHF. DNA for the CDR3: TGTGCTAGTGGTTTTTGGCCAGAGAGCAATCAGCCCCAGCATTTT.

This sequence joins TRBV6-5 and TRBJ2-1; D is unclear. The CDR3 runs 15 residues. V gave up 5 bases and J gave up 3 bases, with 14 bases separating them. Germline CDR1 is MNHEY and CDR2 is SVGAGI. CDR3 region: CASSRKRLDYNEQFF. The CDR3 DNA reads TGTGCCAGCAGTAGGAAGCGATTAGACTACAATGAGCAGTTCTTC.

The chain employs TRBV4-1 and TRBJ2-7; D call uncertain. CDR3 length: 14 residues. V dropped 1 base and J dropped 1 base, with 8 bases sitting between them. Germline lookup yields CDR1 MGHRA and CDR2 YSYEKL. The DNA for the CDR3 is TGCGCCAGCAGCCAAGGGGCAATTTCCTACGAGCAGTACTTC. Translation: CASSQGAISYEQYF.